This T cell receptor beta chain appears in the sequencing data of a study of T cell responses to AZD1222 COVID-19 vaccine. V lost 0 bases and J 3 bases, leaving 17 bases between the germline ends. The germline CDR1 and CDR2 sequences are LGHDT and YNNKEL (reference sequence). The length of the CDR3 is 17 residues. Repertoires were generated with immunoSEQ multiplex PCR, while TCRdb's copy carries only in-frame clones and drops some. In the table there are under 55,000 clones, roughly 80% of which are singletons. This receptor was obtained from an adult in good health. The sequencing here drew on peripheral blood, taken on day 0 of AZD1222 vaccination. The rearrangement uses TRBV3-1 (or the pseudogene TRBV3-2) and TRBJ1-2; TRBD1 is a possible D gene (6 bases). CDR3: CASSQDRRQGKYYGYTF. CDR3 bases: TGTGCCAGCAGCCAAGATCGGCGGCAGGGGAAGTACTATGGCTACACCTTC.